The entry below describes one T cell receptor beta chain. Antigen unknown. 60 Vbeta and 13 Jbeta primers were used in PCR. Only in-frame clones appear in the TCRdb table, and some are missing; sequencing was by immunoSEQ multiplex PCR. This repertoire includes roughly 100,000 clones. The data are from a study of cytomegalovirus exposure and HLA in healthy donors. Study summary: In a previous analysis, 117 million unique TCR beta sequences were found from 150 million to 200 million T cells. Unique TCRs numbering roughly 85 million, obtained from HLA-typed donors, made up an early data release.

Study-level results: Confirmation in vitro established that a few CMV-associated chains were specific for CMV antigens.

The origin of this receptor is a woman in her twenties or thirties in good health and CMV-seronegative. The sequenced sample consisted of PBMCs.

CDR3: CASSSPGGAGTEAFF. CDR3 nucleotides: TGTGCCAGCAGTTCACCAGGGGGCGCCGGGACTGAAGCTTTCTTT. The chain uses TRBV28 and TRBJ1-1, with 8 bases identical to TRBD1. The CDR3 is 15 amino acids. In germline, CDR1 is MDHEN, CDR2 SYDVKM. Unmatched junction bases numbered 9, after V lost 4 bases and J lost 5 bases.